This TCR beta chain is drawn from a study of shared clonotypes between healthy human individuals. Details on this clone: Its matching antigen is unknown.

For every subset, genomic DNA was evenly distributed across several immunoSEQ plates. Unsorted PBMC DNA underwent sequencing on ten immunoSEQ deep assay plates. Some clones are missing from TCRdb's copy, which holds only in-frame ones; the method was immunoSEQ multiplex PCR. The sample carries roughly 500,000 clones, approximately 79% recorded once. Broader study findings: Only blood was sampled; tissue repertoires likely differ.

V was trimmed by 1 base and J by 6 bases, leaving 5 bases between them. Germline V lookup: CDR1 SGHAT, CDR2 FQNNGV. This CDR3 is built from 12 residues. Donors included only healthy HIV-negative adults lacking recent acute infections or vaccinations. The receptor's source is a woman aged 40-49 years in good health. Some clones in this sample may be carry-over from other donors' samples. The sequenced sample was PBMCs. This chain joins TRBV11-2 and TRBJ2-3, with D unresolved. CDR3 loop: CASSLGPDTQYF. Here the CDR3 DNA reads TGTGCCAGCAGCTTAGGACCCGATACGCAGTATTTT.